A selection of T cell receptor beta chains follows, all from one sample in a study of blood T cells in healthy people across ages. A single record per CDR3 protein comes from TCRdb applying MiXCR to the 5' RACE reads. The sample has around 780,000 distinct CDR3 sequences; approximately 24% are singletons. This same sample was also taken into another study, of T cells of mothers and their children.

The sample consisted of blood. These receptors were collected from a boy between 10 and 17 years old in good health. The CDR3 runs from the conserved cysteine through the conserved F or W. A D gene is named only where the DNA matches it firmly. Clone size, where shown, is once, few, many, or a class for clones that have expanded.

j_gene,v_gene,abundance,d_gene,CDR3nt,CDR3aa
TRBJ2-5,TRBV27,.,TRBD2,TGTGCCAGCAGTCCCGGCCCCGGACTAGCGGGTGCCGGCAAGACCCAGTACTTC,CASSPGPGLAGAGKTQYF
TRBJ1-2,TRBV20-1,.,.,TGCAGTGCCCCGAGGGATGGACTTGGTGGCTACACCTTC,CSAPRDGLGGYTF
TRBJ2-1,TRBV12-3/TRBV12-4,few,TRBD2,TGTGCCAGCACCTCCTTCGGGGGGGCAAACAATGAGCAGTTCTTC,CASTSFGGANNEQFF
TRBJ2-3,TRBV20-1,.,TRBD2,TGCAGCCCTCGGCTTGGGGGGGACGGTGCAGATACGCAGTATTTT,CSPRLGGDGADTQYF
TRBJ2-7,TRBV20-1,few,.,TGCAGTGCTAGAGGAATTGGTGCCTACGAGCAGTACTTC,CSARGIGAYEQYF
TRBJ2-4,TRBV15,.,TRBD2,TGTGCCACCAGCGGGCCCGAAGCGGGAGTAGGCATTCAGTACTTC,CATSGPEAGVGIQYF
TRBJ1-6,TRBV28,few,TRBD1,TGTGCCAGCAGTTCTCCAGACAGGGCCGATAATTCACCCCTCCACTTT,CASSSPDRADNSPLHF
TRBJ2-6,TRBV10-3,.,.,TGTGCCATCAGCTCATTGGCGTTATCTGGGGCCAACGTCCTGACTTTC,CAISSLALSGANVLTF
TRBJ1-5,TRBV12-3/TRBV12-4,.,TRBD1,TGTGCCAGCAGTAGGACAGGGGAAAGCAATCAGCCCCAGCATTTT,CASSRTGESNQPQHF
TRBJ1-4,TRBV5-5,.,.,TGTGCCAGCAGCAACGCCGGGAGGGAAAAACTGTTTTTT,CASSNAGREKLFF
TRBJ2-1,TRBV5-1,.,.,TGCGCCAGCAGCTTGGAACAGCCCTACAATGAGCAGTTCTTC,CASSLEQPYNEQFF
TRBJ2-1,TRBV29-1,.,.,TGCAGCGCCGAGAGGAGAGACAATGAGCAGTTCTTC,CSAERRDNEQFF
TRBJ1-2,TRBV9,few,.,TGTGCCAGCAGGTCGACAGACAACTATGGCTACACCTTC,CASRSTDNYGYTF
TRBJ1-3,TRBV20-1,few,.,TGCAGTGCTAGAGTCTGGCCGGGGTCTGGAAACACCATATATTTT,CSARVWPGSGNTIYF
TRBJ1-1,TRBV6-5,.,.,TGTGCCAGCAGTTATTACATCCACACTGAAGCTTTCTTT,CASSYYIHTEAFF
TRBJ1-5,TRBV28,few,.,TGTGCCAGCAGTGCGGACACCAATCAGCCCCAGCATTTT,CASSADTNQPQHF
TRBJ1-5,TRBV5-5,.,TRBD1,TGTGCCAGCACCCTGACCGGGACAGGGGGCGGGCAGCCCCAGCATTTT,CASTLTGTGGGQPQHF
TRBJ2-1,TRBV11-2,.,TRBD2,TGTGCCAGCAGCTCTTACAGCGGGAGCTCCTACAATGAGCAGTTCTTC,CASSSYSGSSYNEQFF
TRBJ2-2,TRBV19,few,.,TGTGCCAGTACTCGACTACCTAACACCGGGGAGCTGTTTTTT,CASTRLPNTGELFF
TRBJ2-1,TRBV5-1,.,.,TGCGCCAGCAGCATAGTGGACGGGGTGGGCTACAATGAGCAGTTCTTC,CASSIVDGVGYNEQFF
TRBJ2-7,TRBV5-1,.,TRBD1,TGCGCCAGCAGCTTGGGCGGACAGGACCTCTACGAGCAGTACTTC,CASSLGGQDLYEQYF
TRBJ2-5,TRBV24-1,.,TRBD2,TGTGCCACCAGTGATTCACGGACTAGCGGAGAGACCCAGTACTTC,CATSDSRTSGETQYF
TRBJ2-7,TRBV29-1,.,.,TGCAGCGTTGAAGATTATAGGGGAAGCTCCTACGAGCAGTACTTC,CSVEDYRGSSYEQYF
TRBJ2-7,TRBV20-1,.,.,TGCAGTGCCCCCTTCCCGGGGCCCGCCTACGAGCAGTACTTC,CSAPFPGPAYEQYF
TRBJ2-1,TRBV7-9,few,.,TGTGCCAGCAGCCACGCCCAGGGGCCCTCCTACAATGAGCAGTTCTTC,CASSHAQGPSYNEQFF
TRBJ2-1,TRBV13,.,TRBD1,TGTGCCAGCAGCTTAGGAGGGACAGGCGAGCAGTTCTTC,CASSLGGTGEQFF
TRBJ2-1,TRBV3-1,.,.,TGTGCCAGCAGCCAAGATTTTGGAGTATACAATGAGCAGTTCTTC,CASSQDFGVYNEQFF
TRBJ2-5,TRBV2,.,.,TGTGCCAGCAGTGCCCCTCCAGCGCCCGGAGCCCAGTACTTC,CASSAPPAPGAQYF
TRBJ2-7,TRBV6-5,few,.,TGTGCCAGCAGTCCCGGGCCCAGGTACTACGAGCAGTACTTC,CASSPGPRYYEQYF
TRBJ1-1,TRBV6-1,many,.,TGTGCCAGCACCCAACTACCGGGCTGGATGAACACTGAAGCTTTCTTT,CASTQLPGWMNTEAFF
TRBJ2-5,TRBV27,.,TRBD1,TGTGCCAGCAGTTTATTGGGACAGGGGGCCCCAGAGACCCAGTACTTC,CASSLLGQGAPETQYF
TRBJ2-7,TRBV13,.,.,TGTGCCAGCAGCTTAAACCGGACACCCGAAGGAGACGAGCAGTACTTC,CASSLNRTPEGDEQYF
TRBJ1-4,TRBV18,few,TRBD1,TGTGCCAGCTCATCGGGACAGAATGAAAAACTGTTTTTT,CASSSGQNEKLFF
TRBJ2-3,TRBV24-1,.,TRBD1,TGTGCCACCAGTGACCCCAGACAGGGTTCAGATACGCAGTATTTT,CATSDPRQGSDTQYF
TRBJ2-7,TRBV3-1,few,.,TGTGCCAGCAGCCAAGGAGGAGCCTACGAGCGGTACTTC,CASSQGGAYERYF
TRBJ2-7,TRBV29-1,.,.,TGCAGCGTTAGACGGAGCTCCTACGAGCAGTACTTC,CSVRRSSYEQYF
TRBJ2-7,TRBV29-1,few,.,TGCAGCGTTGAGTATGCCAGCACCTACGAGCAGTACTTC,CSVEYASTYEQYF
TRBJ2-7,TRBV6-5,once,TRBD1,TGTGCCAGCAGTTACGGGACAGGGAGGCACGAGCAGTACTTC,CASSYGTGRHEQYF
TRBJ2-1,TRBV9,few,TRBD2,TGTGCCAGCAGCGCGAGCGGGGGGGAACTCAATGAGCAGTTCTTC,CASSASGGELNEQFF
TRBJ2-7,TRBV28,.,.,TGTGCCAGCAGTCCTCCGGACTCTAGCTCCTACGAGCAGTACTTC,CASSPPDSSSYEQYF
TRBJ1-4,TRBV7-9,.,.,TGTGCCAGCAGCTTGCCCTACGACGGAGTAAGAAATGAAAAACTGTTTTTT,CASSLPYDGVRNEKLFF